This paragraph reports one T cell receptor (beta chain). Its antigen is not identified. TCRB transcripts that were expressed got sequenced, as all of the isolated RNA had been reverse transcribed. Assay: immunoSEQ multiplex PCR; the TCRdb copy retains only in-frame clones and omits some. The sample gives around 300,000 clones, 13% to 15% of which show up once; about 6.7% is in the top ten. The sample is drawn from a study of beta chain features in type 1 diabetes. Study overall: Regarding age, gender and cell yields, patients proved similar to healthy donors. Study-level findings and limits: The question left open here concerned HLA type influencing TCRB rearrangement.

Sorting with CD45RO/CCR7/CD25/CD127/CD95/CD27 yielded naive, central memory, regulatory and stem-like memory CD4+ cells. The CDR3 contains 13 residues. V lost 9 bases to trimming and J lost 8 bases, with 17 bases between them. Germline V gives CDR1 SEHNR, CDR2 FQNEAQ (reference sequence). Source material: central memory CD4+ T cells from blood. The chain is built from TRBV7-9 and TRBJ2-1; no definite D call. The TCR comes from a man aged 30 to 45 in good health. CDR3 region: CASSTGDRYEQFF. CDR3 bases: TGTGCCAGTAGCACCGGAGATCGATATGAGCAGTTCTTC.